The next 9 T cell receptor beta chains were all read from a single sample in a study of blood T cells in healthy people across ages. Next came a second PCR, run for roughly 6 to 11 cycles, which used a sample-barcoded 5' primer along with a J-beta primer mix. TCRdb recomputed calls from the 5' RACE reads with MiXCR, one row per CDR3 protein. This table has about 510,000 distinct CDR3 sequences, over 25% appearing once. These data were likewise used in another study, on T cells of mothers and their children.

Sequenced sample: blood. Receptors originate from a boy younger than 10 in good health.

In its sample, this clonotype was seen a few times. This chain connects TRBV12-3 or TRBV12-4 to TRBJ1-1; possibly TRBD1 for D (6 bases). There are 14 residues in the CDR3. V dropped 0 bases and J dropped 4 bases, with 9 bases sitting between them. The CDR3 DNA reads as TGTGCCAGCAGTTTAGCTAAGGGGGGCACTGAAGCTTTCTTT. Translated: CASSLAKGGTEAFF.

This clonotype has only a few counts. This sequence joins TRBV20-1 and TRBJ2-7; TRBD2 matches at 11 bases. Looked up from germline, CDR1 is DFQATT and CDR2 is SNEGSKA (reference sequence). The trim removed 0 bases at V and 3 bases at J, leaving 4 bases unmatched. This CDR3 is 15 amino acids long. The CDR3 sequence: CSAREYTSGSYEQYF. CDR3 DNA: TGCAGTGCTAGAGAATATACTAGCGGGAGCTACGAGCAGTACTTC.

The table lists this clonotype with a few counts. The V call is TRBV7-3, the J call TRBJ2-6, with D possibly matching TRBD2 (5 bases). CDR3 length equals 15 residues. Germline CDR1 is SGHTA and CDR2 is FQGTGA. The ends were cut back, 4 bases at V and 0 bases at J, with 7 bases in the middle. The CDR3: CASSSRGSGANVLTF. The CDR3 nucleotides read TGTGCCAGCAGCTCACGGGGCTCTGGGGCCAACGTCCTGACTTTC.

This rearrangement joins TRBV29-1 to TRBJ2-5; TRBD1 is a possible D gene (6 bases). The end of the DNA fits TRBJ2-7 better, so the J call may be wrong. Germline V CDR1 and CDR2: SQVTM, ANQGSEA. The CDR3 is 12 residues long. This chain's CDR3 is CSVVGQGTEQYF. Written as DNA, the CDR3 is TGCAGCGTTGTCGGGCAGGGGACCGAGCAGTACTTC.

The CDR3: CASSFVTGEEGYTF. The CDR3 DNA is TGTGCCAGCAGCTTCGTCACAGGGGAGGAAGGCTACACCTTC. The gene calls are TRBV7-9 and TRBJ1-2; 7 bases agree with TRBD1. There are 14 residues in the CDR3. V shed 3 bases and J 8 bases; nucleotides not matched to a gene: 9. Germline V gene sequence: CDR1 SEHNR, CDR2 FQNEAQ (reference sequence).

The chain recombines TRBV12-3 or TRBV12-4 with TRBJ2-2; no reliable D call. V gave up 6 bases and J gave up 7 bases, with 9 bases separating them. The CDR3 contains 12 residues. CDR3 amino acids: CASRTGVGELFF. The DNA for the CDR3 is TGTGCCAGCAGGACGGGTGTCGGGGAGCTGTTTTTT.

This clonotype was seen more than once but under ten times. One end of the junction fails to match germline, which may point to a read error. The rearrangement links TRBV5-1 to TRBJ2-3; 13 nucleotides agree with TRBD2. Germline CDR1 reads SGHRS; CDR2 reads YFSETQ. The CDR3 is 18 residues long. The CDR3 is CAGSADLSTSGGLNTQYF. In DNA form, the CDR3 reads TGCGCCGGCAGCGCCGATTTATCGACTAGCGGGGGGTTGAATACGCAGTATTTT.

In nucleotides, the CDR3 is TGTGCCAGCAGTTTATACGGCTCTCTGGTCTATGGCTACACCTTC. Translating it yields CASSLYGSLVYGYTF. V gene TRBV12-3 or TRBV12-4 combines with J gene TRBJ1-2; no clear D gene. This CDR3 spans 15 amino acids. The V end lost 2 bases, the J end lost 4 bases, and 14 bases lay between the germline ends.

This clonotype was counted only a few times. The chain couples TRBV29-1 to TRBJ2-5; either TRBD1 or TRBD2 may fit D (5 bases each). CDR3 length equals 13 residues. V was pared by 4 bases and J by 4 bases, with 13 bases between. Germline loops: CDR1 SQVTM, CDR2 ANQGSEA. The CDR3 loop is CSVGNGAGETQYF. CDR3 coding DNA: TGCAGCGTTGGGAACGGGGCAGGAGAGACCCAGTACTTC. The variable domain in full, completed from reference TRBV29-1 and TRBJ2-5, reads SAVISQKPSRDICQRGTSLTIQCQVDSQVTMMFWYRQQPGQSLTLIATANQGSEATYESGFVIDKFPISRPNLTFSTLTVSNMSPEDSSIYLCSVGNGAGETQYFGPGTRLLVL.